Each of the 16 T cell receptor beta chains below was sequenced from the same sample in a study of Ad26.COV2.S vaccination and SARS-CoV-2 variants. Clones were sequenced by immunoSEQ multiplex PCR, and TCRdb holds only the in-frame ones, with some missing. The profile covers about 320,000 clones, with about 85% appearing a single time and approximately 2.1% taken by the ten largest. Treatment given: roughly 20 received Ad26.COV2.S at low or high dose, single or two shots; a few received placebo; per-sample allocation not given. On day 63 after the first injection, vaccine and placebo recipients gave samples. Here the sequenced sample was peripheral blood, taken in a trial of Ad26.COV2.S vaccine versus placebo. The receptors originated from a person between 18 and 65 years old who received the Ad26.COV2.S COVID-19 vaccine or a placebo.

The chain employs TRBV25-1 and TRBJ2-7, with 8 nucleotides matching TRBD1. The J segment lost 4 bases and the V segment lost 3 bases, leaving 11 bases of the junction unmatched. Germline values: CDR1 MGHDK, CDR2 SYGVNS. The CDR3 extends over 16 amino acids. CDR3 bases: TGTGCCAGCAGTGATCCGGGGCAGGGGGCACGTTACGAGCAGTACTTC. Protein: CASSDPGQGARYEQYF.

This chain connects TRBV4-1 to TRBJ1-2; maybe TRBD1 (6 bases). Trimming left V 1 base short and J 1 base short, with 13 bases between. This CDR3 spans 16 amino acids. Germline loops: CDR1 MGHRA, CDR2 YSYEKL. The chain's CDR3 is CASSQGQDRLNYGYTF. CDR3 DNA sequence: TGCGCCAGCAGCCAAGGCCAGGACAGACTTAACTATGGCTACACCTTC.

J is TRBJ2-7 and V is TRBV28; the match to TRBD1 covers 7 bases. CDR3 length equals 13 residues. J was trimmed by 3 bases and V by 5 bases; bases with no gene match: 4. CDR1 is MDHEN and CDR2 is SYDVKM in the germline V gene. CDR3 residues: CASSPTGNYEQYF. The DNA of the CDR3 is TGTGCCAGCAGTCCGACAGGGAACTACGAGCAGTACTTC. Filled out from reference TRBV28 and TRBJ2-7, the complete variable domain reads DVKVTQSSRYLVKRTGEKVFLECVQDMDHENMFWYRQDPGLGLRLIYFSYDVKMKEKGDIPEGYSVSREKKERFSLILESASTNQTSMYLCASSPTGNYEQYFGPGTRLTVT.

Here the CDR3 reads CASSPSGGARQPQHF. CDR3 coding DNA: TGTGCCAGCAGTCCGAGCGGAGGGGCAAGGCAGCCCCAGCATTTT. The chain joins TRBV6-5 to TRBJ1-5, with TRBD1 as a possible D gene (5 bases). The V gene lost 5 bases and the J gene lost 7 bases, with 18 bases spanning the gap. The germline V gene encodes CDR1 MNHEY and CDR2 SVGAGI. The CDR3 runs to 15 residues.

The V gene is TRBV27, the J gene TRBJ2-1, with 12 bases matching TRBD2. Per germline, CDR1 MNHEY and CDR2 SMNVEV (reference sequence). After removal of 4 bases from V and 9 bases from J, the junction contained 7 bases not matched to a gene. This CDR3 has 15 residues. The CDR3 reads CASSSLAGGPVEQFF. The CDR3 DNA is TGTGCCAGCAGTTCTCTAGCGGGGGGGCCAGTTGAGCAGTTCTTC.

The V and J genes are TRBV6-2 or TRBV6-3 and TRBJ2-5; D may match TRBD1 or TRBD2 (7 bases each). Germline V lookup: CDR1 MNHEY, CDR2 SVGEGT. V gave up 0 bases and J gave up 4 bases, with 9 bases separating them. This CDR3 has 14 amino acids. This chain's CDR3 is CASSYSRGGETQYF. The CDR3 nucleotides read TGTGCCAGCAGTTACTCCAGGGGGGGAGAGACCCAGTACTTC.

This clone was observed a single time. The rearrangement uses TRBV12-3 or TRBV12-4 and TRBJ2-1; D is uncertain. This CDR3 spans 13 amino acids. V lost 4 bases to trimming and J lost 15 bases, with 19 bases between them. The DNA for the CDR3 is TGTGCCAGCAGTTCCTCAATTGGGCGAGAGTGGTTCTTC. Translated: CASSSSIGREWFF.

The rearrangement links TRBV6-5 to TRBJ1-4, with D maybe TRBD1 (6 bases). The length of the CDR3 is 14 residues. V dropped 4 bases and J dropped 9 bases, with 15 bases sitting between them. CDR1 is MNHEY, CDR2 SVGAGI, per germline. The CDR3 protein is CASSSRGEGKKLFF. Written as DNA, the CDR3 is TGTGCCAGCAGTTCCAGGGGAGAAGGGAAAAAACTGTTTTTT.

CDR3 coding DNA: TGCGCCAGCAGCCTTCGGGTGGGGACTTACGAGCAGTACTTC. Amino acid sequence: CASSLRVGTYEQYF. The chain uses TRBV4-1 and TRBJ2-7, with D perhaps matching TRBD2 (6 bases). CDR1 is MGHRA and CDR2 is YSYEKL in the germline V gene. V was cut by 4 bases and J by 4 bases, with 14 bases left in between. CDR3 size: 14 residues.

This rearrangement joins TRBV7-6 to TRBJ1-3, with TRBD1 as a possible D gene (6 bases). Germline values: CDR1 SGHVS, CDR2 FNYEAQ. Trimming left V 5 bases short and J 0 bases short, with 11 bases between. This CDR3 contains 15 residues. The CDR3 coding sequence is TGTGCCAGCAGCCCGGACAGTTTCTCTGGAAACACCATATATTTT. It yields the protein CASSPDSFSGNTIYF. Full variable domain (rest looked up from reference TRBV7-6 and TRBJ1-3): GAGVSQSPRYKVTKRGQDVALRCDPISGHVSLYWYRQALGQGPEFLTYFNYEAQQDKSGLPNDRFSAERPEGSISTLTIQRTEQRDSAMYRCASSPDSFSGNTIYFGEGSWLTVV.

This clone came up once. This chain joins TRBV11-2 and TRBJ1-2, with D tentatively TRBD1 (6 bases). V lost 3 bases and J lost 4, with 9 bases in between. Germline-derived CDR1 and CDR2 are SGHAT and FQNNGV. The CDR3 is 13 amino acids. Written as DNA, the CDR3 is TGTGCCAGCAGCTTCCAGGGGATCTATGGCTACACCTTC. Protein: CASSFQGIYGYTF.

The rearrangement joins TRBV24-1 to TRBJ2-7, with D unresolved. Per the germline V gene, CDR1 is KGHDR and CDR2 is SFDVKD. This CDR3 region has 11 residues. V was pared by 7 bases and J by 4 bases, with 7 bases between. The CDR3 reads CATRETYEQYF. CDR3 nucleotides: TGTGCCACCAGAGAGACTTACGAGCAGTACTTC.

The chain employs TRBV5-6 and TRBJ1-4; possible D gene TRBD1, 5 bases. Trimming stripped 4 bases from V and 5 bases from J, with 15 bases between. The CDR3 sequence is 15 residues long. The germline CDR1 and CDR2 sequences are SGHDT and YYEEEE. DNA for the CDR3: TGTGCCAGCAGCCCCTACGGGGGGTCCAATGAAAAACTGTTTTTT. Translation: CASSPYGGSNEKLFF.

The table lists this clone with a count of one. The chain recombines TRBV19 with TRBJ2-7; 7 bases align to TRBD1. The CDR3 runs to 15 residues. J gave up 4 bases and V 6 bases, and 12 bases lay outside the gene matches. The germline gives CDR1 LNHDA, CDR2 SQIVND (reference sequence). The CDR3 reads CASRNGTVFRYEQYF. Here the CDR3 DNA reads TGTGCCAGTAGGAATGGGACAGTCTTTAGGTACGAGCAGTACTTC.

CDR3 sequence: CASSPPTGGTEAFF. CDR3 bases: TGCGCCAGCAGCCCCCCGACAGGGGGGACTGAAGCTTTCTTT. The chain is built from TRBV5-1 and TRBJ1-1; 9 bases fit TRBD1. V gave up 4 bases and J gave up 5 bases; unmatched junction bases: 6. This CDR3 region has 14 residues. Germline V lookup: CDR1 SGHRS, CDR2 YFSETQ.

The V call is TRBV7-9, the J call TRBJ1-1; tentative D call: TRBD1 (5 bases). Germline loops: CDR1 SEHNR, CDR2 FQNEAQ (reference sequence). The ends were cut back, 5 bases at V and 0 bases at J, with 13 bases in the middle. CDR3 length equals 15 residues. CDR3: CASSIQGLLNTEAFF. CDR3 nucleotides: TGTGCCAGCAGCATCCAGGGCCTATTGAACACTGAAGCTTTCTTT.